This TCR beta chain is drawn from a study of T cell responses to AZD1222 COVID-19 vaccine. Concerning this clone itself: No antigen is known for it.

Study-wide findings and caveats: Recipients of AZD1222 seropositive at baseline numbered only 6 or 7.

This CDR3 has 15 residues. The trim removed 4 bases at V and 6 bases at J, leaving 7 bases unmatched. Germline V gene sequence: CDR1 LNHDA, CDR2 SQIVND (reference sequence). The data were produced by immunoSEQ multiplex PCR, yet TCRdb's version contains in-frame clones alone and is incomplete. The sample yields more than 150,000 clones, 75% to 90% seen once. Here the sequenced sample was peripheral blood, taken on day 0 of MenACWY control vaccination. The chain is built from TRBV19 and TRBJ1-5, with 9 bases that match TRBD1. This clonotype was sampled from an adult in good health. The CDR3 here is CASSRERTGVQPQHF. The CDR3 DNA reads TGTGCCAGTAGTAGGGAGAGGACAGGGGTTCAGCCCCAGCATTTT.